Sequencing of this TCR beta chain was carried out in a study of blood T cell repertoires in COVID-19. Study-wide background: Italy, Spain and the United States were the sources of the convalescent and acute COVID-19 samples.

The CDR3 consists of 14 residues. Per germline, CDR1 SNHLY and CDR2 FYNNEI. Germline trimming cut 8 bases from V and 4 bases from J; bases unmatched to any gene: 6. Per the authors' pipeline: The assay estimated nucleated cells by amplifying reference gene primers. Sequenced by immunoSEQ multiplex PCR; TCRdb stores in-frame clones only, minus some. That table furnishes V, J and clone size, whereas the DNA furnished D and trimming. This sample carries 70,000 to 90,000 clones, roughly 84% of them seen once, and the ten largest clones take approximately 12%. V gene TRBV2 combines with J gene TRBJ1-5, with 9 bases matching TRBD1. The sample taken for sequencing was peripheral blood. The sequence was obtained from a human donor in a cohort sampled during active COVID-19. The CDR3 spells CASDRGITNQPQHF. CDR3 nucleotide sequence: TGTGCCAGCGACAGGGGGATAACTAATCAGCCCCAGCATTTT.